The clone carrying this TCR beta chain has a handful of counts. The antigen is not known. This CDR3 is 15 amino acids long. CDR1 is SGHTA and CDR2 is FQGNSA in the germline V gene. Losses at the gene ends were 0 bases for V and 15 bases for J; bases not matched to a gene: 13. From 5'RACE with constant-segment primers came TCR alpha and TCR beta cDNA libraries that carried sample barcodes and UMIs. In TCRdb, the 5' RACE reads were re-called with MiXCR into one record per CDR3 protein. Of some 160,000 distinct CDR3 sequences in the sample, roughly a third are singletons; the top ten hold around 12%. The source of the sample is a study of T-cell memory formation after mild COVID-19. Study-level points and caveats: Second-wave clones peaking on day 37 lacked confirmed SARS-CoV-2 specificity. Some responding clones appeared in pre-infection memory, suggesting cross-reactive memory joined. Contracting CD8+ clones were enriched in EMRA, CD4+ mainly in CM and EM.

The material sequenced was PBMCs or a T cell subset sorted from them (not recorded which). The genes are TRBV7-2 and TRBJ2-4; TRBD2 aligns across 8 bases. The clonotype originates from an adult woman who had mild COVID-19 (a few samples of this study predate the infection). Cell type and time point are not known. The CDR3 nucleotides read TGTGCCAGCAGCTTAGCCAGTACGGCGGGGGGTCCGGCGTACTTC. It encodes CASSLASTAGGPAYF. The full variable domain, its missing parts supplied by reference TRBV7-2 and TRBJ2-4, is GAGVSQSPSNKVTEKGKDVELRCDPISGHTALYWYRQSLGQGLEFLIYFQGNSAPDKSGLPSDRFSAERTGGSVSTLTIQRTQQEDSAVYLCASSLASTAGGPAYFGAGTRLSVL.